This TCR beta chain was identified in a study of cytomegalovirus exposure and HLA in healthy donors. At the level of the study: Earlier work reported 117 million unique TCR beta sequences from about 180 million T cells.

As for the donors, each was a healthy bone marrow donor. V lost 4 bases and J 0 bases, leaving 16 bases between the germline ends. From germline, CDR1 is SGHAT and CDR2 FQNNGV. The length of the CDR3 is 18 residues. PCR involved 60 Vbeta and 13 Jbeta primers. Libraries were prepared by immunoSEQ multiplex PCR; TCRdb keeps only in-frame clonotypes and omits some of them. The repertoire holds about 150,000 clones, with 65% to 80% as singletons. The clonotype comes from a woman in her thirties or forties in good health and CMV-seronegative. Specimen: PBMCs. The chain couples TRBV11-2 to TRBJ1-6, with D unresolved. The CDR3 reads CASSSFPQASSYNSPLHF. CDR3 sequence (DNA): TGTGCCAGCAGCTCTTTCCCCCAGGCGAGCTCCTATAATTCACCCCTCCACTTT.